The rows below give T cell receptor beta chains drawn from one sample of a study of blood T cell repertoires in COVID-19. Some clones are missing from TCRdb's copy, which holds only in-frame ones; the method was immunoSEQ multiplex PCR. The table includes hundreds of thousands of clones, just over 85% detected once. The specimen was peripheral blood. These receptors were obtained from a man of 80 years or more with acute or convalescent COVID-19. Each CDR3 is given with its conserved first and last residue. The order of the fields is clone size, D gene, V gene, J gene, CDR3 DNA, CDR3 protein. The D gene is left open where the match is weak. Not every row has a clone size; where given, it reads once, few, many or a size class.

NA	NA	TRBV4-3	TRBJ2-4	TGCGCCAGCAGCCAAGAACCTCCCCAGGGGGCCAAAAACATTCAGTACTTC	CASSQEPPQGAKNIQYF
once	TRBD1	TRBV11-2	TRBJ1-2	TGTGCCAGCAGCTCTAAACAGGGGGCGGGAAGCTATGGCTACACCTTC	CASSSKQGAGSYGYTF
NA	TRBD2	TRBV2	TRBJ2-7	TGTGCCAGCAGTGGGGGGCCGGGACTAGCGGGAGGGAGCTCCTACGAGCAGTACTTC	CASSGGPGLAGGSSYEQYF
NA	NA	TRBV5-1	TRBJ1-4	TGCGCCAGCAGTACAGGGTTTCCTGAAAAACTGTTTTTT	CASSTGFPEKLFF
NA	TRBD2	TRBV5-5	TRBJ2-1	TGTGCCAGCAGCTTGTTAGCGGGAGCCAATGAGCAGTTCTTC	CASSLLAGANEQFF
once	NA	TRBV6-5	TRBJ1-6	TGTGCCAGCAGTTACTCGAGACAAGCCCCTTCACCCCTCCACTTT	CASSYSRQAPSPLHF
NA	NA	TRBV7-9	TRBJ2-1	TGTGCCAGCAAAACCACCACAGCTTCAATCAGCGGCAATGAGCAGTTCTTC	CASKTTTASISGNEQFF
few	TRBD1	TRBV5-1	TRBJ2-2	TGCGCCAGCAGCGAAGGGACAGCGAACACCGGGGAGCTGTTTTTT	CASSEGTANTGELFF
NA	TRBD1	TRBV6-6	TRBJ2-5	TGTGCCAGCAGTACCCCGGGACAGCAAGAGACCCAGTACTTC	CASSTPGQQETQYF
NA	TRBD1	TRBV7-2	TRBJ1-4	TGTGCCAGCAGCCCCAGGACAGGGTTCGGAACTAATGAAAAACTGTTTTTT	CASSPRTGFGTNEKLFF
NA	TRBD1	TRBV7-6	TRBJ2-7	TGTGCCAGCAGTCGTGGGACAGGGGGTTCCTACGAGCAGTACTTC	CASSRGTGGSYEQYF
NA	NA	TRBV10-2	TRBJ1-1	TGCGCCAGCGCCAGGGGACAGAACACTGAAGCTTTCTTT	CASARGQNTEAFF
NA	NA	TRBV19	TRBJ1-4	TGTGCCAGTAGTATTAGTCGTAATGAAAAACTGTTTTTT	CASSISRNEKLFF
once	NA	TRBV6-5	TRBJ1-2	TGTGCCACCGGACAAACTATAAACTATGGCTACACCTTC	CATGQTINYGYTF
NA	NA	TRBV6-5	TRBJ1-5	TGTGCCAGCCGGCTTGACAGTTACAATCAGCCCCAGCATTTT	CASRLDSYNQPQHF
NA	TRBD2	TRBV18	TRBJ2-3	TGTGCCAGCTCACCAGACGGACTAGCGGGAGGGACAGATACGCAGTATTTT	CASSPDGLAGGTDTQYF
NA	NA	TRBV7-2	TRBJ2-2	TGTGCCAGCAGCTTAATTAGGGCGGGCGGGGAGCTGTTTTTT	CASSLIRAGGELFF
NA	NA	TRBV6-5	TRBJ1-1	TGTGCCAGCAGTCCCCGAGGGGGGGGGACTGAAGCTTTCTTT	CASSPRGGGTEAFF
NA	NA	TRBV5-1	TRBJ2-1	TGCGCCAGCAGCTTGGCCACCGCGGTGGCCTACAATGAGCAGTTCTTC	CASSLATAVAYNEQFF
NA	NA	TRBV6-1	TRBJ2-1	TGTGCCAGCAGTGAACAGCTTCTCTGGGTGGGAGTGGCCTACAATGAGCAGTTCTTC	CASSEQLLWVGVAYNEQFF
NA	NA	TRBV30	TRBJ1-6	TGTGCCTGGAGAGAGGATGCGAGGAGCTCCTATAATTCACCCCTCCACTTT	CAWREDARSSYNSPLHF
NA	NA	TRBV4-2	TRBJ2-5	TGTGCCAGCAGCCAAGTTGCGGGGGAGACCCAGTACTTC	CASSQVAGETQYF
NA	NA	TRBV7-3	TRBJ2-1	TGTGCCAGCAGCTTGGGGGGTGAGCAGTTCTTC	CASSLGGEQFF
NA	NA	TRBV18	TRBJ1-2	TGTGCCAGCTCCCCCCCCGGGGAATTACATGGCTACACCTTC	CASSPPGELHGYTF
NA	NA	TRBV27	TRBJ1-5	TGTGCCAGCAGTCCTCTCGGTAGGGCGGGGCAGCCCCAGCATTTT	CASSPLGRAGQPQHF
few	TRBD2	TRBV5-1	TRBJ2-3	TGCGCCAGCAGCGGAGGGACTACCCGGCGGGGCACAGATACGCAGTATTTT	CASSGGTTRRGTDTQYF
NA	NA	TRBV3-1/TRBV3-2	TRBJ1-1	TGTGCCAGCAGCCAAGATTGGGGGCGCGTGAACACTGAAGCTTTCTTT	CASSQDWGRVNTEAFF
NA	NA	TRBV14	TRBJ1-6	TGTGCCAGCAGCATCCAGTCAAACGCTAATTCACCCCTCCACTTT	CASSIQSNANSPLHF
NA	NA	TRBV7-9	TRBJ2-3	TGTGCCAGCAGCTTAACTTATAGCACAGATACGCAGTATTTT	CASSLTYSTDTQYF
NA	NA	TRBV5-5	TRBJ2-3	TGTGCCAGCAGCTTGGCGACACCTCGCACAGATACGCAGTATTTT	CASSLATPRTDTQYF
NA	NA	TRBV28	TRBJ2-2	TGTGCTACCCGGGGGAACACCGGGGAGCTGTTTTTT	CATRGNTGELFF
NA	NA	TRBV28	TRBJ1-4	TGTGCCAGCAGTTCCGGGGTCTCTAATGAAAAACTGTTTTTT	CASSSGVSNEKLFF
NA	NA	TRBV5-8	TRBJ1-2	TGTGCCAGCGGGGAAGGACAACGTCCTAACTATGGCTACACCTTC	CASGEGQRPNYGYTF
NA	TRBD2	TRBV30	TRBJ2-7	TGTGCCTGGACCTCGGGCGGGAGTGTTGCCGAGCAGTACTTC	CAWTSGGSVAEQYF
NA	NA	TRBV7-8	TRBJ2-3	TGTGCCAGCAGCCTCCTCGCAGATACGCAGTATTTT	CASSLLADTQYF
NA	NA	TRBV6-6	TRBJ1-2	TGTGCCAGCAGCCTCGCGGCCACCGGCTCTGGCTACACCTTC	CASSLAATGSGYTF
NA	NA	TRBV19	TRBJ1-1	TGTGCCAGTAGTGCAAGGACAGATATGAACACTGAAGCTTTCTTT	CASSARTDMNTEAFF
NA	NA	TRBV30	TRBJ2-2	TGTGCCTGGAGAAGGGGGCGGGGCGGGGAGCTGTTTTTT	CAWRRGRGGELFF
NA	TRBD1	TRBV18	TRBJ1-5	TGTGCCAGCTCACCCGGGACAGGGTACAATCAGCCCCAGCATTTT	CASSPGTGYNQPQHF
NA	NA	TRBV6-5	TRBJ1-5	TGTGCCAGCAGAGGGACATTTAGCAATCAGCCCCAGCATTTT	CASRGTFSNQPQHF